This T cell receptor beta chain was retrieved from a study of neoadjuvant anti-PD-1 for oral cavity cancer. The wider study: Non-progressing patients received a fourth nivolumab dose near day 43, then surgery on days 50-56. Whole-study results and caveats: After neoadjuvant nivolumab, PBMC T cell clonality was significantly higher in non-responders than responders.

The germline CDR1 and CDR2 sequences are DFQATT and SNEGSKA (reference sequence). This CDR3 has 10 residues. The germline V and J ends were trimmed by 3 bases and 11 bases, with 10 bases remaining between them. Regarding this clone: The antigen remains unidentified.

The data were produced by immunoSEQ multiplex PCR, yet TCRdb's version contains in-frame clones alone and is incomplete. The sample records roughly 15,000 clones, under 85% being singletons. The sample's time point: after neoadjuvant nivolumab, at surgical resection. This clonotype was obtained from a person aged 35-79 years with oral cavity squamous cell carcinoma. The sequencing used PBMCs, collected after nivolumab (anti-PD-1) treatment. This chain joins TRBV20-1 and TRBJ1-1, with no clear D. CDR3 sequence reads: CSASRDGAFF. The CDR3 DNA reads TGCAGTGCTAGTAGGGATGGGGCTTTCTTT.